A selection of T cell receptor beta chains follows, all from one sample in a study of blood T cell repertoires in COVID-19. Data came from immunoSEQ multiplex PCR; TCRdb stores just in-frame clones and leaves some out. The sample lists under 150,000 clones; about 86% were seen once. The source material was PBMCs or T cells enriched from blood (not recorded which). These receptors all come from a woman aged 50 to 65 who had recovered from COVID-19. CDR3s include the opening cysteine and the closing phenylalanine or tryptophan. Fields, in order: CDR3 length, V gene, J gene, clone size, D gene, CDR3 DNA, CDR3 protein. The D gene is left open where the match is weak. Part of the rows lack a size; the others show once, few, many or a class for expanded clones.

>17|TRBV5-1|TRBJ2-3|once|.
TGCGCCAGCAGCTTGGGTGAGAAGGCCGGGGGTGGAGATACGCAGTATTTT
CASSLGEKAGGGDTQYF
>14|TRBV19|TRBJ2-3|.|TRBD1
TGTGCCAGTAAGAACAGGGGGCTTTCAGATACGCAGTATTTT
CASKNRGLSDTQYF
>15|TRBV3-1/TRBV3-2|TRBJ2-2|.|.
TGTGCCAGCAGCCAAAGTAGGGGAAGCACCGGGGAGCTGTTTTTT
CASSQSRGSTGELFF
>15|TRBV13|TRBJ1-1|few|TRBD1
TGTGCCAGCAGCCCAGAGGACAGGTTACCCACTGAAGCTTTCTTT
CASSPEDRLPTEAFF
>13|TRBV7-9|TRBJ2-7|.|.
TGTGCCAGCAGCTTAGATGTCCGCTACGAGCAGTACTTC
CASSLDVRYEQYF
>15|TRBV25-1|TRBJ2-2|.|TRBD1
TGTGCCAGCAGTGTGATGGACAGGGCAGCCGGGGAGCTGTTTTTT
CASSVMDRAAGELFF
>15|TRBV10-1|TRBJ2-1|few|.
TGCGCCAGCAGTGAGGTGGGTTTGGGGGCGAATGAGCAGTTCTTC
CASSEVGLGANEQFF
>13|TRBV28|TRBJ1-2|.|TRBD1
TGTGCCAGCACTCTGACAGGGGGACGGGGCTACACCTTC
CASTLTGGRGYTF
>12|TRBV6-5|TRBJ2-7|.|.
TGTGCCAGCCGGGGGACTGTCTACGAGCAGTACTTC
CASRGTVYEQYF
>12|TRBV7-2|TRBJ1-3|.|.
TGTGCCAGCAGCTCTAATGGAAACACCATATATTTT
CASSSNGNTIYF
>16|TRBV5-1|TRBJ2-2|.|.
TGCGCCAGCAGCTATACTATACAGGGTGCCGGCGGGGAGCTGTTTTTT
CASSYTIQGAGGELFF
>14|TRBV14|TRBJ2-7|.|.
TGTGCCAGCAGCCACCCGACAGGTTACTACGAGCAGTACTTC
CASSHPTGYYEQYF
>13|TRBV10-1|TRBJ2-1|.|TRBD2
TGCGCCAGCAGCGCGGGGGGGTCCAATGAGCAGTTCTTC
CASSAGGSNEQFF
>17|TRBV15|TRBJ1-2|.|.
TGTGCCACCAGCCCGAACCTCGGGGGGGGCTTGAGCTATGGCTACACCTTC
CATSPNLGGGLSYGYTF
>14|TRBV2|TRBJ2-7|.|.
TGTGCCAGCAGTGATGCAGGACAATCCTACGAGCAGTACTTC
CASSDAGQSYEQYF
>18|TRBV27|TRBJ1-1|.|.
TGTGCCAGCAGTCCAGGTTGGGGCCACGCCATTCTGAACACTGAAGCTTTCTTT
CASSPGWGHAILNTEAFF
>13|TRBV5-1|TRBJ2-7|.|.
TGCGCCAGCAGCCAGAACAGGGTGGACGAGCAGTACTTC
CASSQNRVDEQYF
>15|TRBV5-4|TRBJ1-4|.|TRBD1
TGTGCCAGCAGCTGGGACAGGGGAACTAATGAAAAACTGTTTTTT
CASSWDRGTNEKLFF
>18|TRBV6-7|TRBJ2-3|.|TRBD2
TGTGCCAGCAGTTACTCGAGGACTAGCGGGGGAGGTAGAGGTACGCAGTATTTT
CASSYSRTSGGGRGTQYF
>12|TRBV12-3/TRBV12-4|TRBJ1-1|.|.
TGTGCCAGCCTGTTCCCCGGTACTCGGGCTTTCTTT
CASLFPGTRAFF
>15|TRBV5-5|TRBJ1-1|.|TRBD1
TGTGCCAGCAGCTGGGGGACAGGGGGGAACACTGAAGCTTTCTTT
CASSWGTGGNTEAFF
>14|TRBV27|TRBJ2-2|.|.
TGTGCCAGCAGTTTATTGTTCGTCGGTGGGGAGCTGTTTTTT
CASSLLFVGGELFF
>13|TRBV19|TRBJ1-1|.|.
TGTGCCAGCAGAGCCAGCGCGAGGGAGACCCCCAGTTTT
CASRASARETPSF
>15|TRBV7-2|TRBJ2-4|.|TRBD2
TGTGCCAGCAGCTTAAGTACTGGGGGGGGAAACATTCAGTACTTC
CASSLSTGGGNIQYF
>20|TRBV7-3|TRBJ1-3|.|.
TGTGCCAGCAGCTTAACTGCCCCACGCCAACAGGGTACGTCTGGAAACACCATATATTTT
CASSLTAPRQQGTSGNTIYF
>14|TRBV3-1/TRBV3-2|TRBJ2-3|.|.
TGTGCCAGCAGCCAACTCTCTAGCACAGATACGCAGTATTTT
CASSQLSSTDTQYF
>14|TRBV6-6|TRBJ1-1|.|.
TGTGCCAGCAGTTACGGAGGGCTGAACACTGAAGCTTTCTTT
CASSYGGLNTEAFF
>9|TRBV2|TRBJ2-7|.|.
TGTGCCACCGGGAACGAGCAGTACTTC
CATGNEQYF
>15|TRBV5-1|TRBJ2-5|.|TRBD2
TGCGCCAGCAGCCCGGGGGGGGTCAGCCCGGAGACCCAGTACTTC
CASSPGGVSPETQYF
>14|TRBV28|TRBJ2-5|.|.
TGTGCCAGTTTCGGGACTCCAGCTTTGGAGACCCAGTACTTC
CASFGTPALETQYF
>15|TRBV5-6|TRBJ1-2|.|TRBD1
TGTGCCAGCAGCTTGATGGGACAGGGGAACTATGGCTACACCTTC
CASSLMGQGNYGYTF
>15|TRBV4-1|TRBJ1-5|.|.
TGCGCCAGCAGCCGCTCTACAGGGAGCAATCAGCCCCAGCATTTT
CASSRSTGSNQPQHF
>14|TRBV6-5|TRBJ2-3|.|TRBD2
TGTGCCAGCGGCAAGCGGGGGGGCACAGATACGCAGTATTTT
CASGKRGGTDTQYF
>17|TRBV27|TRBJ2-7|.|.
TGTGCCAGCAGTTTAGTTTCGTCCGGGACACGATCCTACGAGCAGTACTTC
CASSLVSSGTRSYEQYF
>15|TRBV9|TRBJ2-1|.|TRBD1
TGTGCCAGCAACCCACAGGGGGCGCGATACAATGAGCAGTTCTTC
CASNPQGARYNEQFF
>15|TRBV6-6|TRBJ1-2|.|.
TGTGCCAGCAGTAACCTACAGGGTGGGGTTGGTGGCTACACCTTC
CASSNLQGGVGGYTF
>13|TRBV10-1|TRBJ2-1|.|.
TGCGCCAGCAGTGAGTGGCAGGGGAGTGAGCAGTTCTTC
CASSEWQGSEQFF
>13|TRBV19|TRBJ1-2|.|TRBD1
TGTGCCAGTAGTGGGACAGGGGACTATGGCTACACCTTC
CASSGTGDYGYTF
>15|TRBV7-7|TRBJ2-1|.|.
TGTGCTAGCAGCTTAGCGGGACAGGGAAACTATGAGCAGTTCTTC
CASSLAGQGNYEQFF
>13|TRBV10-3|TRBJ2-3|.|.
TGTGCCATCAGTGACCTAGGTCTCCCCCGGCAGTATTTT
CAISDLGLPRQYF
>20|TRBV12-5|TRBJ1-5|.|.
TGTGCTAGTGGTTTGGGGCCCGACAGGTCCTTGACCTATAGCAATCAGCCCCAGCATTTT
CASGLGPDRSLTYSNQPQHF
>14|TRBV7-9|TRBJ1-2|.|.
TGTGCCAGCAGCTTAGAGGACAGAATACTTGGCTACACCTTC
CASSLEDRILGYTF
>18|TRBV2|TRBJ2-7|.|.
TGTGCCAGCAGTGACGTGGGGGCGGGCGCCCGGAGCTCCTACGAGCAGTACTTC
CASSDVGAGARSSYEQYF
>13|TRBV10-1|TRBJ1-2|.|.
TGCGCCAGCAGTGATGAGCTTAACTATGGCTACACCTTC
CASSDELNYGYTF
>15|TRBV3-1/TRBV3-2|TRBJ2-7|.|TRBD1
TGTGCCAGCAGCCATAAACAGGGGGTGGTATACGAGCAGTACTTC
CASSHKQGVVYEQYF
>14|TRBV5-1|TRBJ2-5|.|TRBD1
TGCGCCAGCAGCTTACCGGGACAGCAAGAGACCCAGTACTTC
CASSLPGQQETQYF
>13|TRBV9|TRBJ2-7|.|.
TGTGCCAGCAGCGTAGGGCAAAGCTACGAGCAGTACTTC
CASSVGQSYEQYF
>17|TRBV6-2/TRBV6-3|TRBJ1-3|.|.
TGTGCCAGCAGTTACTTGGAACAGGACGTCTCTGGAAACACCATATATTTT
CASSYLEQDVSGNTIYF
>13|TRBV12-3/TRBV12-4|TRBJ2-2|few|.
TGTGCCAGCAGCCTCTCTCTCTCCGGGGAGCTGTTTTTT
CASSLSLSGELFF
>14|TRBV6-4|TRBJ2-2|.|.
TGTGCCAGCCGGATGCGGGCGAACACCGGGGAGCTGTTTTTT
CASRMRANTGELFF
>15|TRBV7-6|TRBJ2-1|.|TRBD1
TGTGCCAGCAGCTCACGACAGGGGGCTACAGATGAGCAGTTCTTC
CASSSRQGATDEQFF
>16|TRBV15|TRBJ2-5|.|TRBD2
TGTGCCACCAGCGCCGGGACTAGCGGGGGGGAAGAGACCCAGTACTTC
CATSAGTSGGEETQYF
>15|TRBV9|TRBJ1-2|once|.
TGTGCCAGCAGCCTTACACAGGGCAAAAGCTATGGCTACACCTTC
CASSLTQGKSYGYTF
>13|TRBV4-1|TRBJ1-1|few|.
TGCGCCAGCAGCCAAGAGGCGGTTAAAACGGCTTTCTTT
CASSQEAVKTAFF
>14|TRBV30|TRBJ1-1|once|.
TGTGCCTGGACTAAACCGGGGAGGAACACTGAAGCTTTCTTT
CAWTKPGRNTEAFF
>15|TRBV13|TRBJ1-6|.|.
TGTGCCAGCAGCTTAGGTGGGGCGGCGTATTCACCCCTCCACTTT
CASSLGGAAYSPLHF
>15|TRBV6-4|TRBJ1-6|once|.
TGTGCCAGCAGTAAAGGGAGGGACGGACAGTCACCCCTCCACTTT
CASSKGRDGQSPLHF